This record covers a single T cell receptor (beta chain). What it binds is not known. Treatment indicated: roughly ten-day PBMC culture with coronavirus spike peptide pools or control peptides (ViraFEST assay). This record comes from a study of vaccination and CD4 T cells after COVID-19. Sequencing of DNA taken from cultured CD4+ T cells relied on the Oncomine TCR Beta short-read assay. From the PCR reads, TCRdb called clonotypes with MiXCR, one entry per CDR3 protein. The table shows around 20,000 distinct CDR3 sequences, with roughly 50% occurring only once. The CDR3 runs to 15 residues. Per the germline V gene, CDR1 is SGHVS and CDR2 is FNYEAQ. Germline trimming cut 1 base from V and 5 bases from J; bases unmatched to any gene: 5.

The sequenced material came from CD4+ T cells from blood, cultured in vitro. This sequence originates from a human donor who had recovered from COVID-19. The chain carries TRBV7-6 and TRBJ2-5; TRBD1 matches 9 bases. CDR3 in DNA: TGTGCCAGCAGCTTAGAGGGACAGGGCGGGGAGACCCAGTACTTC. Residues: CASSLEGQGGETQYF.